Sequencing of this T cell receptor beta chain was carried out in a study of naive and memory T cell subsets. Study conclusions and caveats: TCR abundance followed a power law differing between naive and memory subsets. In naive cells, over 95% of TCR sequences were seen only once. In CD4 and CD8 cells, diversity dropped from naive through EMRA.

A remark on this clonotype: Its target is unknown.

The length of the CDR3 is 12 residues. V lost 6 bases to trimming and J lost 6 bases; unmatched junction nucleotides: 4. Germline lookup yields CDR1 MDHEN and CDR2 SYDVKM. An equimolar mix of two oligonucleotides served as the beta constant-region primer for TRBC1 and TRBC2. The ligated cDNA underwent four PCR rounds using SP2 and nested alpha and beta constant-region primers. TCRdb itself ran the UMI-ligation and nested PCR reads through MiXCR, one entry per CDR3 protein. Found here are over 100,000 distinct CDR3 sequences, 36% of them singletons; the top ten hold roughly 0.86%. The rearrangement joins TRBV28 to TRBJ1-2, with 7 bases fitting TRBD1. The clonotype originates from a human donor in good health. Sequenced: central memory CD4+ T cells from blood. For the CDR3, the DNA is TGTGCCAGCAGGAGCGGGACAGATGGCTACACCTTC. This codes for CASRSGTDGYTF.